This T cell receptor beta chain was identified during a study of blood T cell repertoires in COVID-19. Study information: Donors in the United States, Italy and Spain gave samples during acute or convalescent COVID-19. PBMCs, B-cell-depleted T cells, or T cells were the source of the cDNA or gDNA that made up the material.

Authors' data handling: The assay estimated nucleated cells by amplifying reference gene primers. Sequenced by immunoSEQ multiplex PCR; TCRdb stores in-frame clones only, minus some. Clone size and the V and J calls come from that table; the DNA yielded D and trimming. Seen here are 95,000 to 100,000 clones, around 92% observed once, and the top ten hold over 5.5%. V was trimmed by 5 bases and J by 9 bases, leaving 18 bases between them. Germline loops: CDR1 SNHLY, CDR2 FYNNEI. This CDR3 has 14 amino acids. This chain links TRBV2 with TRBJ2-3, with D perhaps matching TRBD2 (6 bases). The receptor comes from a man aged 45-65 years with active COVID-19. Sequenced sample: peripheral blood. Here the CDR3 reads CASSLASELSTQYF. The CDR3, as DNA: TGTGCCAGCAGTCTCGCTAGCGAATTGTCGACGCAGTATTTT. Drawing the rest from reference TRBV2 and TRBJ2-3, the complete variable domain is EPEVTQTPSHQVTQMGQEVILRCVPISNHLYFYWYRQILGQKVEFLVSFYNNEISEKSEIFDDQFSVERPDGSNFTLKIRSTKLEDSAMYFCASSLASELSTQYFGPGTRLTVL.